The 32 T cell receptor beta chains listed next were all sequenced from one sample in a study of blood T cell repertoires in COVID-19. Assay: immunoSEQ multiplex PCR; the TCRdb copy retains only in-frame clones and omits some. The sample yields more than 90,000 clones, around 90% seen once. The sequenced sample consisted of peripheral blood. The receptors derive from a man aged 50-59 years with acute or convalescent COVID-19.

V and J are TRBV5-1 and TRBJ2-1, with D perhaps matching TRBD2 (6 bases). Germline CDR1 and CDR2: SGHRS and YFSETQ. CDR3 length: 16 residues. V lost 4 bases and J lost 2, with 16 bases in between. The CDR3 region is CASSPSWTITYNEQFF. CDR3 nucleotide sequence: TGCGCCAGCAGCCCCTCTTGGACTATAACCTACAATGAGCAGTTCTTC.

V gene TRBV12-5 combines with J gene TRBJ2-1, with TRBD2 matching 9 bases. The CDR3 length is 17 residues. V trimming: 3 bases; J trimming: 5 bases; junction bases outside the gene matches: 11. CDR1 LGHNT and CDR2 FRNRAP come from the germline V gene. The CDR3 protein is CASGLSPVAGAHNEQFF. CDR3 DNA sequence: TGTGCTAGTGGTTTAAGCCCTGTAGCGGGGGCACACAATGAGCAGTTCTTC.

This sequence joins TRBV12-3 or TRBV12-4 and TRBJ1-2; 8 bases align to TRBD1. Unmatched junction bases numbered 1, after V lost 3 bases and J lost 4 bases. The CDR3 extends over 13 amino acids. The CDR3 region is CASSLTGVYGYTF. The CDR3 nucleotides are TGTGCCAGCAGTTTGACAGGGGTCTATGGCTACACCTTC.

The chain combines TRBV23-1 with TRBJ1-2; D unresolved. TRBV23-1 is marked as an open reading frame, function uncertain. Trimming stripped 4 bases from V and 6 bases from J, with 3 bases between. The CDR3 loop spans 10 amino acids. The CDR3 DNA reads as TGCGCCAGCAGTCGCGATGGCTACACCTTC. This translates into CASSRDGYTF.

The J gene is TRBJ1-1, the V gene TRBV14; D gene unclear. Trimming cost V 4 bases and J 1 base, with 22 bases left between them. The CDR3 length is 18 residues. Per germline, CDR1 SGHDN and CDR2 FVKESK. CDR3 protein: CASSRLISGSTRNTEAFF. In nucleotides, the CDR3 is TGTGCCAGCAGCCGCCTCATTAGCGGCAGTACCCGGAACACTGAAGCTTTCTTT.

The gene calls are TRBV9 and TRBJ2-7, with 13 bases identical to TRBD2. This CDR3 region has 16 residues. V lost 4 bases to trimming and J lost 2 bases; unmatched junction nucleotides: 6. The germline gives CDR1 SGDLS, CDR2 YYNGEE. CDR3 nucleotides: TGTGCCAGCAGCCCGGGACTAGCGGGACCGCCCTACGAGCAGTACTTC. Translating it yields CASSPGLAGPPYEQYF.

The chain combines TRBV18 with TRBJ2-2; 9 nucleotides match TRBD1. The CDR3 is made up of 19 amino acids. The V and J ends lost 6 bases and 0 bases, in that order; junction bases with no gene match: 14. CDR1 and CDR2 (germline): KGHSH, LQKENI. CDR3 region: CASSPRQGVTMSNTGELFF. The CDR3 region has the DNA TGTGCCAGCTCTCCGCGACAGGGGGTGACGATGTCGAACACCGGGGAGCTGTTTTTT.

V is TRBV27 and J is TRBJ2-2; 8 positions match TRBD1. The CDR3 runs to 15 residues. The trim removed 4 bases at V and 4 bases at J, leaving 5 bases unmatched. CDR1 and CDR2 (germline): MNHEY, SMNVEV (reference sequence). This chain's CDR3 is CASSSQGAGTGELFF. In DNA form, the CDR3 reads TGTGCCAGCAGTTCCCAGGGGGCAGGCACCGGGGAGCTGTTTTTT.

The CDR3 loop is CASSIWAVGANVLTF. CDR3 DNA sequence: TGTGCCAGTAGTATTTGGGCAGTGGGGGCCAACGTCCTGACTTTC. This chain links TRBV19 with TRBJ2-6; D remains ambiguous. The V end was cut by 3 bases, the J end by 4 bases, with 10 bases between. CDR3 size: 15 residues. Germline V CDR1 and CDR2: LNHDA, SQIVND (reference sequence).

The CDR3 loop is CASSPPRDYNEKLFF. The CDR3 DNA reads as TGTGCCAGCTCACCACCGCGGGACTATAATGAAAAACTGTTTTTT. V is TRBV18 and J is TRBJ1-4, with D tentatively TRBD1 (5 bases). Trimming took 0 bases from V and 4 from J, leaving 9 bases between them. CDR1 is KGHSH and CDR2 is LQKENI in the germline V gene. The length of the CDR3 is 15 residues.

V and J are TRBV30 and TRBJ1-1; D ambiguous. The CDR3 is made up of 13 amino acids. The ends were cut back, 3 bases at V and 2 bases at J, with 10 bases in the middle. In germline, CDR1 is GTSNPN, CDR2 SVGIG (reference sequence). The CDR3 DNA is TGTGCCTGGAGCCGACACCTAAACACTGAAGCTTTCTTT. Its translation is CAWSRHLNTEAFF.

The rearrangement links TRBV6-1 to TRBJ2-2; unclear D gene. Trimming removed 0 bases from V and 3 bases from J, with 5 bases in between. CDR3 length: 14 amino acids. CDR1 is MNHNS, CDR2 SASEGT, per germline. The CDR3 is CASSEASDTGELFF. The CDR3 DNA reads TGTGCCAGCAGTGAAGCGTCGGACACCGGGGAGCTGTTTTTT.

The rearrangement uses TRBV30 and TRBJ2-1, with D perhaps TRBD2 (5 bases). Trimming took 3 bases from V and 0 from J, leaving 15 bases between them. The CDR3 consists of 16 residues. Germline assignment: CDR1 GTSNPN and CDR2 SVGIG (reference sequence). Written as DNA, the CDR3 is TGTGCCTGGAGCTTTGGCGGGTCCAGCTCCTACAATGAGCAGTTCTTC. It specifies CAWSFGGSSSYNEQFF. The whole variable domain, filled in from reference TRBV30 and TRBJ2-1, reads SQTIHQWPATLVQPVGSPLSLECTVEGTSNPNLYWYRQAAGRGLQLLFYSVGIGQISSEVPQNLSASRPQDRQFILSSKKLLLSDSGFYLCAWSFGGSSSYNEQFFGPGTRLTVL.

The V gene is TRBV5-1, the J gene TRBJ1-1; 7 positions match TRBD1. CDR3 length: 17 amino acids. The germline V gene has CDR1 SGHRS and CDR2 YFSETQ. V lost 0 bases to trimming and J lost 0 bases; unmatched junction nucleotides: 8. CDR3: CASSLGGQRLMNTEAFF. In DNA form, the CDR3 reads TGCGCCAGCAGCTTGGGGGGACAGCGACTTATGAACACTGAAGCTTTCTTT.

The chain uses TRBV4-3 and TRBJ1-1, with D perhaps TRBD1 (5 bases). The V gene lost 2 bases and the J gene lost 5 bases, with 12 bases spanning the gap. The CDR3 extends over 14 amino acids. In germline, CDR1 is LGHNA, CDR2 YSLEER. The CDR3 protein is CASSQQGRGTEAFF. The DNA of the CDR3 is TGCGCCAGCAGCCAACAGGGTCGGGGGACTGAAGCTTTCTTT.

The J gene is TRBJ2-7, the V gene TRBV5-1; D perhaps matches TRBD2 (6 bases). The V gene's germline CDR1 is SGHRS and CDR2 YFSETQ. The CDR3 is 15 amino acids. Trimming cost V 3 bases and J 2 bases, with 15 bases left between them. In nucleotides, the CDR3 is TGCGCCAGCAGCTCTGGGACTCCGGGTACCTACGAGCAGTACTTC. Amino acid sequence: CASSSGTPGTYEQYF.

CDR3 amino acids: CASSLGGQKSQPQHF. The CDR3 DNA sequence: TGTGCCAGCAGCTTAGGAGGACAGAAAAGTCAGCCCCAGCATTTT. This chain connects TRBV7-8 to TRBJ1-5, with D tentatively TRBD1 (6 bases). The V and J ends lost 1 base and 6 bases respectively, with 13 bases between them. The CDR3 extends over 15 amino acids. Germline V CDR1 and CDR2: SGHVS, FQNEAQ. Variable domain in full (rest from reference TRBV7-8 and TRBJ1-5): GAGVSQSPRYKVAKRGQDVALRCDPISGHVSLFWYQQALGQGPEFLTYFQNEAQLDKSGLPSDRFFAERPEGSVSTLKIQRTQQEDSAVYLCASSLGGQKSQPQHFGDGTRLSIL.

The CDR3 protein is CASSFEGSYNSPLHF. In DNA form, the CDR3 reads TGTGCCAGCAGCTTCGAGGGCTCCTATAATTCACCCCTCCACTTT. This rearrangement joins TRBV5-4 to TRBJ1-6; D gene ambiguous. The CDR3 is 15 residues long. Germline V gives CDR1 SGHNT, CDR2 YYREEE (reference sequence). The ends were cut back, 2 bases at V and 0 bases at J, with 6 bases in the middle.

The chain combines TRBV5-1 with TRBJ1-1, with 8 positions matching TRBD1. Germline V gene sequence: CDR1 SGHRS, CDR2 YFSETQ. CDR3 length: 16 amino acids. V was clipped by 4 bases and J by 8 bases; unmatched bases: 16. DNA of the CDR3: TGCGCCAGCAGCCCCAACGCCGGGACAGGTTCCGCAGAAGCTTTCTTT. Amino acids: CASSPNAGTGSAEAFF.

The chain uses TRBV29-1 and TRBJ1-3; no firm D call. CDR3 length equals 12 residues. CDR1 is SQVTM and CDR2 is ANQGSEA in the germline V gene. Between the trimmed V and J ends, which lost 6 bases and 4 bases, there was a span of 10 bases. The CDR3 protein is CSVRVVGNTIYF. In DNA form, the CDR3 reads TGCAGCGTGAGGGTGGTCGGAAACACCATATATTTT.

CDR3 in DNA: TGTGCCAGCAGCTTGGAAGGTAGCCGGAGAATCACAGATACGCAGTATTTT. Amino acid sequence: CASSLEGSRRITDTQYF. This chain links TRBV5-5 with TRBJ2-3; no reliable D call. The V and J ends lost 0 bases and 2 bases respectively, with 16 bases between them. The germline CDR1 and CDR2 sequences are SGHKS and YYEKEE (reference sequence). CDR3 size: 17 residues.

The chain recombines TRBV5-5 with TRBJ1-1; 7 positions match TRBD1. This CDR3 is built from 15 residues. Germline V gene data show CDR1 as SGHKS and CDR2 as YYEKEE (reference sequence). Germline trimming cut 4 bases from V and 2 bases from J; bases unmatched to any gene: 8. The CDR3 coding sequence is TGTGCCAGCAGCACGGGACAGACCTTAAACACTGAAGCTTTCTTT. Its protein product is CASSTGQTLNTEAFF.

The chain recombines TRBV7-8 with TRBJ1-4; 7 nucleotides agree with TRBD1. Unmatched junction bases numbered 8, after V lost 5 bases and J lost 8 bases. Looked up from germline, CDR1 is SGHVS and CDR2 is FQNEAQ. The CDR3 covers 14 residues. CDR3 DNA: TGTGCCAGCAGCCAACAGGGGCTAAGGGAAAAACTGTTTTTT. This encodes CASSQQGLREKLFF.

The V and J genes are TRBV19 and TRBJ1-2; TRBD1 matches at 7 bases. The junction had 12 bases not matched to a gene; V was cut back by 3 bases and J by 5 bases. The CDR3 consists of 16 residues. Germline-derived CDR1 and CDR2 are LNHDA and SQIVND (reference sequence). DNA for the CDR3: TGTGCCAGTAGTATCAGCCAAGTGGACAGGTTTTATGGCTACACCTTC. Protein product: CASSISQVDRFYGYTF.

The V gene is TRBV12-3 or TRBV12-4, the J gene TRBJ1-2, with a possible D match to TRBD1 (5 bases). This CDR3 has 13 residues. Trimming took 1 base from V and 6 from J, leaving 9 bases between them. The CDR3 bases are TGTGCCAGCAGTTTAGTCGCAGGGCATGGCTACACCTTC. Its protein product is CASSLVAGHGYTF.

This chain joins TRBV13 and TRBJ2-1; 11 nucleotides line up with TRBD2. Germline V CDR1 and CDR2: PRHDT, FYEKMQ (reference sequence). This CDR3 has 17 residues. With 5 bases clipped from V and 6 bases from J, the junction kept 12 bases outside the gene matches. CDR3 amino acids: CASSPDSLAGGVNEQFF. The CDR3 region has the DNA TGTGCCAGCAGCCCCGACTCGTTAGCGGGGGGGGTCAATGAGCAGTTCTTC.

This rearrangement joins TRBV27 to TRBJ1-2; TRBD1 agrees at 7 bases. Germline-derived CDR1 and CDR2 are MNHEY and SMNVEV (reference sequence). This CDR3 region has 15 residues. Trimming cost V 6 bases and J 4 bases; bases outside gene matches: 11. DNA of the CDR3: TGTGCCAGCAGCCCGACCGGGACAGACCTCTATGGCTACACCTTC. Translation gives CASSPTGTDLYGYTF.

The chain joins TRBV19 to TRBJ1-2, with D maybe TRBD1 (5 bases). The germline V gene encodes CDR1 LNHDA and CDR2 SQIVND (reference sequence). The V end lost 6 bases, the J end lost 0 bases, and 17 bases lay between the germline ends. The CDR3 is 16 amino acids. The CDR3 DNA sequence: TGTGCCAGTAGCCAGGGTACATTCTATACTAACTATGGCTACACCTTC. Translated: CASSQGTFYTNYGYTF.

The chain has TRBV27 and TRBJ2-7; the D is unclear. Trimming pared 3 bases from V and 6 bases from J, leaving 15 bases between. The germline gives CDR1 MNHEY, CDR2 SMNVEV (reference sequence). This CDR3 spans 14 amino acids. As DNA, the CDR3 is TGTGCCAGCAGTTTTGTATCGAAGAGTACCGAGCAGTACTTC. This sequence encodes CASSFVSKSTEQYF.

The rearrangement links TRBV11-3 to TRBJ2-1; 12 nucleotides line up with TRBD2. The germline gives CDR1 SGHNT, CDR2 YENEEA. The CDR3 extends over 15 amino acids. Unmatched junction bases numbered 6, after V lost 5 bases and J lost 7 bases. For the CDR3, the DNA is TGTGCCAGCAGCAATCTAGCGGGGGGGCATAATGAGCAGTTCTTC. Translating it yields CASSNLAGGHNEQFF.

The J gene is TRBJ1-5, the V gene TRBV5-6; tentatively, D is TRBD1 (5 bases). V lost 3 bases and J lost 8, with 9 bases in between. There are 12 residues in the CDR3. Germline V lookup: CDR1 SGHDT, CDR2 YYEEEE. The CDR3 spells CASSYTGEPQHF. The CDR3 nucleotides are TGTGCCAGCAGCTACACAGGAGAGCCCCAGCATTTT.

CDR3 sequence (DNA): TGTGCCAGCCGACCAGGCAGGGGAACCAAAAACATTCAGTACTTC. Its protein product is CASRPGRGTKNIQYF. The chain couples TRBV6-5 to TRBJ2-4; D might be TRBD1 (6 bases). V shed 8 bases and J shed 2 bases, with 16 bases lying between them. CDR1 and CDR2 from the germline V gene are MNHEY and SVGAGI. The CDR3 is 15 residues long.